This record concerns one TCR beta chain sequence. These data originate in a study of cytomegalovirus exposure and HLA in healthy donors. Trimming shortened V by 1 base and J by 3 bases, and 3 bases separated the two germline ends. Germline CDR1 and CDR2: SNHLY and FYNNEI. CDR3 length: 13 amino acids. Vbeta (60) and Jbeta (13) primers were used in the PCR. Clones were sequenced by immunoSEQ multiplex PCR, and TCRdb holds only the in-frame ones, with some missing. The sample contains about 110,000 clones, 69% of which appear only once. The chain combines TRBV2 with TRBJ2-2; no firm D call. The sequenced sample consisted of PBMCs. This TCR came from a woman in her sixties or seventies in good health and CMV-seropositive. The CDR3 DNA sequence: TGTGCCAGCAGTGAAGGGCACACCGGGGAGCTGTTTTTT. Its protein is CASSEGHTGELFF. Using reference TRBV2 and TRBJ2-2 for the parts outside the CDR3, the full variable domain is EPEVTQTPSHQVTQMGQEVILRCVPISNHLYFYWYRQILGQKVEFLVSFYNNEISEKSEIFDDQFSVERPDGSNFTLKIRSTKLEDSAMYFCASSEGHTGELFFGEGSRLTVL.